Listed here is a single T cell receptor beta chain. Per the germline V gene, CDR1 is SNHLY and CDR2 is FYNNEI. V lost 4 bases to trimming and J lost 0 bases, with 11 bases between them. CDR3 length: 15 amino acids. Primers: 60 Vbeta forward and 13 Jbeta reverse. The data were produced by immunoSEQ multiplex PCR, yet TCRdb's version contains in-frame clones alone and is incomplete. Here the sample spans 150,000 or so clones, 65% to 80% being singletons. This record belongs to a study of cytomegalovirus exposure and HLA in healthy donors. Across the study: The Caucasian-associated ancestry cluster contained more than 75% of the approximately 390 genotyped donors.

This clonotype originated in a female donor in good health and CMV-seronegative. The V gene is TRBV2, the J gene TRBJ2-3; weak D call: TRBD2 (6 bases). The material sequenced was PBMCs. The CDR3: CASSGGAASTDTQYF. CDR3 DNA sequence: TGTGCCAGCAGTGGCGGGGCCGCAAGCACAGATACGCAGTATTTT. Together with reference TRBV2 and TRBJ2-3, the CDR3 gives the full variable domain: EPEVTQTPSHQVTQMGQEVILRCVPISNHLYFYWYRQILGQKVEFLVSFYNNEISEKSEIFDDQFSVERPDGSNFTLKIRSTKLEDSAMYFCASSGGAASTDTQYFGPGTRLTVL.